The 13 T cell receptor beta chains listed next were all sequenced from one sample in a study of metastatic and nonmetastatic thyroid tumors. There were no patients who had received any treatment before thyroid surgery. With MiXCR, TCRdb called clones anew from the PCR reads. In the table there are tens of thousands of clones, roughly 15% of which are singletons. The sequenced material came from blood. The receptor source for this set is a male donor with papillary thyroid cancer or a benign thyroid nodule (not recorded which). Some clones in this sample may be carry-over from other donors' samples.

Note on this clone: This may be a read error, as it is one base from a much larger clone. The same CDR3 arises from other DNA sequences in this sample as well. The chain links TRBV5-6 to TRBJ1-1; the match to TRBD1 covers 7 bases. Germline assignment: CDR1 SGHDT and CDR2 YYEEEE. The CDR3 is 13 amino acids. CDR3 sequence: CASSRQGGGEAFF. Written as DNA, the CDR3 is TGTGCTAGCAGTCGACAGGGAGGTGGTGAAGCTTTCTTT. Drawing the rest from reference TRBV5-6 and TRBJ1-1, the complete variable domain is DAGVTQSPTHLIKTRGQQVTLRCSPKSGHDTVSWYQQALGQGPQFIFQYYEEEERQRGNFPDRFSGHQFPNYSSELNVNALLLGDSALYLCASSRQGGGEAFFGQGTRLTVV.

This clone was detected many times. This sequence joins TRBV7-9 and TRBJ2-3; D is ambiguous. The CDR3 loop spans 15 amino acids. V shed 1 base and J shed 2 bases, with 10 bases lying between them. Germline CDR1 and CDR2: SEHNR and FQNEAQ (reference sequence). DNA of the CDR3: TGTGCCAGCAGCTTAGTTTCCCCAGACACAGATACGCAGTATTTT. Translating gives CASSLVSPDTDTQYF. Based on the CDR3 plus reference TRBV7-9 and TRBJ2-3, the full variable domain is DTGVSQNPRHKITKRGQNVTFRCDPISEHNRLYWYRQTLGQGPEFLTYFQNEAQLEKSRLLSDRFSAERPKGSFSTLEIQRTEQGDSAMYLCASSLVSPDTDTQYFGPGTRLTVL.

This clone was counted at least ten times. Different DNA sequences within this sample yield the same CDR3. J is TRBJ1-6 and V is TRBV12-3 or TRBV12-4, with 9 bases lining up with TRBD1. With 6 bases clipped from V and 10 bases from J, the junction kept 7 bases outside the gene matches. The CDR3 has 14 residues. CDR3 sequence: CASSSGTGNSPLHF. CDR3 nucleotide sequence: TGTGCCAGCAGCTCCGGGACAGGGAACTCACCCCTCCACTTT.

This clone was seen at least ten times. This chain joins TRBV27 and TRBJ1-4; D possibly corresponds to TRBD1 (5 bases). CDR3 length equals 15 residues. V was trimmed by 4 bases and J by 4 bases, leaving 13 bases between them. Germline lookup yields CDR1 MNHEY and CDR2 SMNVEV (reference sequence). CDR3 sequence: CASSSQWGDNEKLFF. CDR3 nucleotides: TGTGCCAGCAGTTCACAATGGGGGGATAATGAAAAACTGTTTTTT.

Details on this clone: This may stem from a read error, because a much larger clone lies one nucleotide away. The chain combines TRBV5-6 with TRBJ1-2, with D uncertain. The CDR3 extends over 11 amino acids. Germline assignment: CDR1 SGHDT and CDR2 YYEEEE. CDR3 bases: TGTGCCAGCAGCTTGAGGCATGGCTACAACTTC. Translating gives CASSLRHGYNF.

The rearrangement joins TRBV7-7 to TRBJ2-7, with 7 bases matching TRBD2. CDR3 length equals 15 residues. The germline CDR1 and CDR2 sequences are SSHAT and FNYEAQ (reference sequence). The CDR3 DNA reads TGTGCTAGCAGCTTGGTACGCCCCGGGGACTACGAGAAGTACGTG. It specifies CASSLVRPGDYEKYV.

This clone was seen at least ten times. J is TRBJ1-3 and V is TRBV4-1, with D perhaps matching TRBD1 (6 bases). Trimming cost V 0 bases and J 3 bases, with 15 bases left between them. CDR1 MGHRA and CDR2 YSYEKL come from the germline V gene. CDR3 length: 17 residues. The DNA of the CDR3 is TGCGCCAGCAGCCAAGATTCTAGCAGGGGTGGTGGAAACACCATATATTTT. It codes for CASSQDSSRGGGNTIYF.

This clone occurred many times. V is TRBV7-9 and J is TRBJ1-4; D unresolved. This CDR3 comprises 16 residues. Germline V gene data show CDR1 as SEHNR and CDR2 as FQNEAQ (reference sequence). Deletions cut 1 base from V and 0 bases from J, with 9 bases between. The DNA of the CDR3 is TGTGCCAGCAGCTTAGGTAGCGGGGCAACTAATGAAAAACTGTTTTTT. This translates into CASSLGSGATNEKLFF.

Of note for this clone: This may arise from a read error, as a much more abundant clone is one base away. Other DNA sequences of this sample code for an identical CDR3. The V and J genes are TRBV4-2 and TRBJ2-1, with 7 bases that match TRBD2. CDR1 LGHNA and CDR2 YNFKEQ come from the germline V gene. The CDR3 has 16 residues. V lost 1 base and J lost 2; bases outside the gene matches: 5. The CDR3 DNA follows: TGTGCCAGCAGCCAAGTGAGGAGCGGGACCTACAATGAGCAGTTCTTC. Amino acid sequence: CASSQVRSGTYNEQFF.

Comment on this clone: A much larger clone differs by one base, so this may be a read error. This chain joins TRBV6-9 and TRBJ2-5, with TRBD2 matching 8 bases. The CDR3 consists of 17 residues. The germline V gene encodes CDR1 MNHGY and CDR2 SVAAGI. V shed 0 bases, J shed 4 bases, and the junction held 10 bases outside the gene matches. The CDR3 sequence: CASSYSPLAVGRETQYF. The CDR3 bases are TGTGCCAGCAGTTATTCCCCACTAGCGGTGGGACGAGAGACCCAGTACTTC.

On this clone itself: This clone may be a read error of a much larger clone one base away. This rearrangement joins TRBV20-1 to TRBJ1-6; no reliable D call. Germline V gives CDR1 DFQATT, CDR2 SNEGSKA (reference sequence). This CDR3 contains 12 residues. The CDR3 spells CSARDLSFTLHF. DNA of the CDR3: TGCAGCGCTAGAGATCTAAGCTTCACCCTCCACTTT.

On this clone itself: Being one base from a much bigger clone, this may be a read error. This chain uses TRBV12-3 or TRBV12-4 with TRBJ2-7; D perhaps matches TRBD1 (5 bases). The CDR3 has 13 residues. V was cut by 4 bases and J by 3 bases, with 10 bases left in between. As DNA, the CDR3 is TGTGCCAGCAGTTCTAGGGGCGTCTACGAGCAGTACTTC. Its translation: CASSSRGVYEQYF.

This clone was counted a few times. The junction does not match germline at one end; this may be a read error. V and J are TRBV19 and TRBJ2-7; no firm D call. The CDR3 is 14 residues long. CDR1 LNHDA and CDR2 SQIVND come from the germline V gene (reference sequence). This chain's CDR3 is CSSSEDGSLYEQYF. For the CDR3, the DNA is TGTTCCAGTAGTGAGGATGGGTCTCTCTACGAGCAGTACTTC.